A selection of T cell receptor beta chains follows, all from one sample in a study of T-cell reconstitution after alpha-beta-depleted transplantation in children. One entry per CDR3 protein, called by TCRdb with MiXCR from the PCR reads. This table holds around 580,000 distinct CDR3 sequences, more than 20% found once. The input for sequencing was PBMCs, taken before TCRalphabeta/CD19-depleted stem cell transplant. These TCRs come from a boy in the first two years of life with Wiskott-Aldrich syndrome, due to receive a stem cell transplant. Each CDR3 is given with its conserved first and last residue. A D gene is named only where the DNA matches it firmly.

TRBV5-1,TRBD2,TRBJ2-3,CASSLGPGTSGTDTQYF
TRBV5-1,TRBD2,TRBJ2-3,CASSPLLAGGWTDTQYF
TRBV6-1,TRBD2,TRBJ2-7,CASRMGLAAFYEQYF
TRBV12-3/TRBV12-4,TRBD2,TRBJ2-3,CASSFLLTREGHTQYF
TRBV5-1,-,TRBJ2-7,CASSFSDNPGEQYF
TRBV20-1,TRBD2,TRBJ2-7,CSARPLRVAGASYEQYF
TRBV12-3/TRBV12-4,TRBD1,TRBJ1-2,CASSLVDRDGGYTF
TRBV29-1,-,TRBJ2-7,CSVGGSGSYEQYF
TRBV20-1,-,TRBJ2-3,CSARISGGTDTQYF
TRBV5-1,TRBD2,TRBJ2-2,CASSSLAGVSTGELFF
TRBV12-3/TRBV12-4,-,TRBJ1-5,CASSRDYSNQPQHF
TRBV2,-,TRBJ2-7,CASSVEGSSYEQYF
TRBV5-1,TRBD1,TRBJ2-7,CASSGGQYEQYF
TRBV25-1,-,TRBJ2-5,CASRSLQETQYF
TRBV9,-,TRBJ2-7,CASSPRLVLAEQYF
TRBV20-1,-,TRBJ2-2,CSAKRGILGGELFF
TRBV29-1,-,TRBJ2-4,CSVEMAVAKNIQYF
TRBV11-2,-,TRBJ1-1,CASSLEALRGDWNTEAFF
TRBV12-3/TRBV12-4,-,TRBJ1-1,CASSLVMAEAFF
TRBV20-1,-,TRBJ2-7,CSARYGGRSYEQYF
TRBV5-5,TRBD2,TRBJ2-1,CASSPAGAEQFF
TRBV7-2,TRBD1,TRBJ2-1,CASSFGTGLYNEQFF
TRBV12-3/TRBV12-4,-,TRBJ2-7,CASSLEGLLSYEQYF
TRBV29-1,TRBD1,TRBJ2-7,CSVADRGPYEQYF